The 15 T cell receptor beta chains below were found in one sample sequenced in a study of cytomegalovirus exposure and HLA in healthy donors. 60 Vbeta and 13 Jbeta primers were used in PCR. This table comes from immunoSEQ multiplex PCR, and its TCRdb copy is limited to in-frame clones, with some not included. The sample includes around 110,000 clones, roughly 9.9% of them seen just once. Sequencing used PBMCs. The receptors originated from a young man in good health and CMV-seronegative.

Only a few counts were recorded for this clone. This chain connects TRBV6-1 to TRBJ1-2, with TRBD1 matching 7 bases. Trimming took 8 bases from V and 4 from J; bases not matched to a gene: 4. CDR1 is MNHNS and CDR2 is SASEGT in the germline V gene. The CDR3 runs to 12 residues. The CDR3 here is CASGQVSYGYTF. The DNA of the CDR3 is TGTGCCAGCGGACAGGTCTCCTATGGCTACACCTTC.

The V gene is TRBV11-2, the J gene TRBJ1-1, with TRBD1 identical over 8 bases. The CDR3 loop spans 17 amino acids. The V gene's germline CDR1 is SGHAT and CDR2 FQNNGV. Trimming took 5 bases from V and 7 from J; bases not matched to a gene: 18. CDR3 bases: TGTGCCAGCAGCCCTAGTCCCGGGACAGGTCGCCTAAGTGAAGCTTTCTTT. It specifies CASSPSPGTGRLSEAFF.

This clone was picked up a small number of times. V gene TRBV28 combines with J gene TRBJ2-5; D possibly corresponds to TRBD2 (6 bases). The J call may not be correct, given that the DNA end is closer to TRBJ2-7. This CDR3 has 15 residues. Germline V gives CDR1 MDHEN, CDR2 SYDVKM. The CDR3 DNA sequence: TGTGCCAGCAGGTATGCCGGGACTCAGTCCTACGAGCAGTACTTC. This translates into CASRYAGTQSYEQYF.

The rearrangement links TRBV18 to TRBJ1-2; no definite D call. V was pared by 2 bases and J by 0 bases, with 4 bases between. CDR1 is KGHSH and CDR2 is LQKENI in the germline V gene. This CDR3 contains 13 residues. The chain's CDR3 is CASSPVANYGYTF. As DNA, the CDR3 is TGTGCCAGCTCACCAGTCGCTAACTATGGCTACACCTTC.

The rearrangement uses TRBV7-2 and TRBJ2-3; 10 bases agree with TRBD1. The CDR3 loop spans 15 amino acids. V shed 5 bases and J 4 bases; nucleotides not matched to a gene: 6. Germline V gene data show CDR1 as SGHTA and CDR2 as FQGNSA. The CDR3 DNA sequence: TGTGCCAGCAGCACCCGGACAGGGGGTTCAGATACGCAGTATTTT. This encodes CASSTRTGGSDTQYF.

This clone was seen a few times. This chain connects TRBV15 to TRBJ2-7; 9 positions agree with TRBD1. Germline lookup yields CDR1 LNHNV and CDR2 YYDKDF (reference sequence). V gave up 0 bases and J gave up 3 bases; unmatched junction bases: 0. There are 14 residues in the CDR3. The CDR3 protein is CATSREGQGYEQYF. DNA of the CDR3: TGTGCCACCAGCAGAGAGGGACAGGGCTACGAGCAGTACTTC.

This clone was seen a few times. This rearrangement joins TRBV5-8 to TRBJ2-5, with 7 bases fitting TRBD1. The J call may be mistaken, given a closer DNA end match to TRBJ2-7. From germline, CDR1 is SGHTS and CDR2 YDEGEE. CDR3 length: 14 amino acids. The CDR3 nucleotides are TGTGCCAGCAGCTTCCGGGACAGAGACCCCGAGCAGTACTTC. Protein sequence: CASSFRDRDPEQYF.

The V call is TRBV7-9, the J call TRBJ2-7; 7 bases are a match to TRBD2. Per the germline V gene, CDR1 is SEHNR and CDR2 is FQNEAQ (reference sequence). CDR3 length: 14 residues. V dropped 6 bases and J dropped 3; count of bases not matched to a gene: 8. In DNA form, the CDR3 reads TGTGCCAGCAGTCGCGTGGGGGGGGGCTACGAGCAGTACTTC. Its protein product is CASSRVGGGYEQYF.

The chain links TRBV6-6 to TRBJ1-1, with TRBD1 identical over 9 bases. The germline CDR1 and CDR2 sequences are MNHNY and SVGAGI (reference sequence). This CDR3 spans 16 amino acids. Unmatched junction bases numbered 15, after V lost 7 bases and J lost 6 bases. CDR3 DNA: TGTGCCAGCACCCAGGCGGGACAGGGATTTGTGGCTGAAGCTTTCTTT. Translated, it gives CASTQAGQGFVAEAFF.

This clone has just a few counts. As DNA, the CDR3 is TGTGCCTGGAGTGTAATGGGGGAGGAGTCTGAGACCCAGTACTTC. This encodes CAWSVMGEESETQYF. The chain uses TRBV30 and TRBJ2-5; D possibly corresponds to TRBD2 (6 bases). CDR1 is GTSNPN, CDR2 SVGIG, per germline (reference sequence). The CDR3 is made up of 15 amino acids. V lost 0 bases, J lost 5 bases, and 16 bases lay in between.

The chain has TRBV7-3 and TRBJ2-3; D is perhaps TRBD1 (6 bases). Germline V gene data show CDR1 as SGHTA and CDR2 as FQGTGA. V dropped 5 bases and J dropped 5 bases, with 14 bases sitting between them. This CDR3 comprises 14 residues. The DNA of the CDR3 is TGTGCCAGCAGCCAAGACAGGTGGATAGATACGCAGTATTTT. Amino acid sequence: CASSQDRWIDTQYF.

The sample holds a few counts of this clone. CDR3 sequence (DNA): TGTGCCAGTAGTTCCCGGACAGGGAAAGTTGGCTACACCTTC. Residues: CASSSRTGKVGYTF. The chain joins TRBV19 to TRBJ1-2; 8 bases are a match to TRBD1. Germline V gene data show CDR1 as LNHDA and CDR2 as SQIVND (reference sequence). CDR3 length: 14 residues. The ends lost 5 bases at V and 7 bases at J; junction bases unmatched: 9.

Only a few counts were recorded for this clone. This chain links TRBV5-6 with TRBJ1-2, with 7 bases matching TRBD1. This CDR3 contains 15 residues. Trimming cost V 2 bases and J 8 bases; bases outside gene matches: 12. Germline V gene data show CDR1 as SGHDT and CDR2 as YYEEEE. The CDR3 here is CASSLHQQGLWGYTF. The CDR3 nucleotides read TGTGCCAGCAGCTTACACCAACAGGGGCTCTGGGGCTACACCTTC.

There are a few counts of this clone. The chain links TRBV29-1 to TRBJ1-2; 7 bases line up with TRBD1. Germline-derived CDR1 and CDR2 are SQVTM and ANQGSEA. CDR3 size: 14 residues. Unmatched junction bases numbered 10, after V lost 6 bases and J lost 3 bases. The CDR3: CSVTGQDHHYGYTF. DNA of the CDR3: TGCAGCGTGACCGGACAGGACCACCACTATGGCTACACCTTC.

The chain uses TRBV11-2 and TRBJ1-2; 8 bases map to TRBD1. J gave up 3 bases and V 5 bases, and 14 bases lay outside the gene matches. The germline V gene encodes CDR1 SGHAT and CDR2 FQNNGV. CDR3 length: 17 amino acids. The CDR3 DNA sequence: TGTGCCAGCAGCACCGGACAGGGAGGGCTGGTGGACTATGGCTACACCTTC. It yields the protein CASSTGQGGLVDYGYTF.